This TCR beta chain is from a study of Graves' ophthalmopathy and Graves' hyperthyroidism (dated by TCRdb to about 2018). The study in broad terms: Peripheral blood was collected at initial diagnosis, before any treatment. To tell Graves' ophthalmopathy apart from Graves' hyperthyroidism, and to predict which patients would progress to ophthalmopathy, the study relied on TCR beta repertoire signatures. In total, approximately 130 blood samples were TCR-sequenced: 40 to 45 ophthalmopathy, some 75 hyperthyroidism and some 17 hyperthyroidism-to-ophthalmopathy patients. To explore V-J signatures that distinguish ophthalmopathy from hyperthyroidism, a discovery set of around 100 patients was enrolled, made up of over 40 with ophthalmopathy and 57 with stable hyperthyroidism. An independent validation cohort comprised some 18 hyperthyroidism patients and roughly 15 patients who later progressed from hyperthyroidism to ophthalmopathy. In roughly 6 hyperthyroidism patients, T-cell repertoires of thyroid tissue and blood were compared. Following sampling, methimazole starting at 30 mg daily was administered to hyperthyroidism patients, and high-dose intravenous methylprednisolone was administered to ophthalmopathy patients.

Results the study describes overall, beyond this receptor: In cross-validation, the 13-signature model distinguished ophthalmopathy from stable hyperthyroidism with just over 85% sensitivity and 81.08% specificity, while in the test set the corresponding values were about 80% and 75%. Sample size was not predetermined statistically, and investigators were not blinded to group allocation. In validation, the model predicted ophthalmopathy progression with nearly 71% sensitivity and about 73% specificity; roughly 12 predicted patients were CT-confirmed with GO in a median of about 6.2 months. Most of the expanded thyroid clonotypes with a frequency above 0.001 were also detected in blood, and it was suggested that the thyroid immune response may be reflected by blood repertoires.

Ophthalmopathy patients had moderately to severely active disease, Clinical Activity Score of at least 3, NOSPECS grade of at least 4, and disease duration under 3 months. Anyone with other autoimmune diseases, uncontrolled infections, pregnancy or lactation was excluded from the study. Clinical symptoms, serum thyroxine, TRAb, thyroid ultrasound and orbital computed tomography were used for diagnosis. Ficoll-Paque density gradient centrifugation was used to isolate PBMCs from 8.5 to 10 ml of fresh peripheral blood. Trizol reagent was used to extract the total RNA, and its quality was then checked on an Agilent 2100 Bioanalyzer. A remark on this clonotype: The specificity of this receptor is unknown. Base qualities are not at hand, and no much larger clone is one base apart.

The CDR3 sequence holds 13 residues, the cysteine and phenylalanine included. The read is trimmed to its CDR3 DNA, 39 bases read in frame from base 1. The germline V gene sets CDR1 to MGHDK and CDR2 to SYGVNS. The germline ends are 13 bases apart after V is trimmed by 5 bases and J by 6 bases. For repertoire sequencing, TCR beta CDR3 regions were amplified from RNA transcripts. HTBI primers and the Qiagen OneStep RT-PCR kit were used in a first-round RT-PCR, which was followed by a second-round multiplex PCR, size selection and purification. The libraries underwent paired-end sequencing with 100 bp reads on an Illumina HiSeq2000. The study's processing was this. SOAPnuke was used to process the reads, throwing out any read that had adapters, had uncalled bases, had a mean Phred below 15, or lacked an exact constant-primer or identifier match. COPE v1.2.5 was used to merge the high-quality paired reads. Unique nucleotide sequences were defined as clonotypes and aligned to IMGT TRB V, D and J references using MiTCR v1.1. Only V-J combinations with frequency above 0.0001 were analysed, covering over 98% of repertoires. A TCR clonal expansion and chaos score per V-J combination was defined as the ratio of F50 clonal expansion to chaos observed in the TCRdist matrix. Welch's t-statistics and random forest were used to reduce the features to 10 to 15 V-J combinations, which were then used as input to a naive Bayes classifier. The Morisita-Horn index was used to measure how similar the thyroid and blood repertoires were. TCRdb reran the public reads through fastp at Q25 and MiXCR, keeping productive beta chains. Here each entry gathers all rows of one CDR3 protein and keeps the most common genes and DNA. For this entry, the V and J calls and clone size follow TCRdb and not the study's own pipeline. Here the sample has about 740,000 distinct CDR3 sequences; roughly 40% occur a single time. Clones ranked in the top ten supply about 40% of the sample.

The origin of this receptor is an adult man with Graves' ophthalmopathy. Sequencing was done on a sample of peripheral blood. Recombination linked TRBV25-1 to TRBJ1-2; no D segment can be confidently identified. The CDR3 in this case is CASSLSRNHGYTF. The DNA is TGTGCCAGCAGTTTAAGTAGAAACCATGGCTACACCTTC.